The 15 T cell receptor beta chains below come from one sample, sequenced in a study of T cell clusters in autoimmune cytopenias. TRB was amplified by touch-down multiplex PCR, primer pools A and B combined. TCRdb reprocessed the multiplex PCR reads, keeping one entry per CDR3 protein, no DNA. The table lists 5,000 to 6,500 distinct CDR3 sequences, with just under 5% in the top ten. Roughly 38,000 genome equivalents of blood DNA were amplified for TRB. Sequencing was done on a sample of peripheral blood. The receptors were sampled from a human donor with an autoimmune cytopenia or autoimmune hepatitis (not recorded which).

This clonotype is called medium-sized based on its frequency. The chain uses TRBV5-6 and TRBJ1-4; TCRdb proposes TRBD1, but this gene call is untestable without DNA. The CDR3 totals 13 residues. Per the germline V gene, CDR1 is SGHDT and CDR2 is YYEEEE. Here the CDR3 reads CASSLKGREKLFF.

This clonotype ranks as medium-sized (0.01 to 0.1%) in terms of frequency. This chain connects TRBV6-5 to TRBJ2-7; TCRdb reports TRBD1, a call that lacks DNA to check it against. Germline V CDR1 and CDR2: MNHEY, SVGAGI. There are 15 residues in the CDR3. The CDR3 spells CASSAREAGEGEQYF.

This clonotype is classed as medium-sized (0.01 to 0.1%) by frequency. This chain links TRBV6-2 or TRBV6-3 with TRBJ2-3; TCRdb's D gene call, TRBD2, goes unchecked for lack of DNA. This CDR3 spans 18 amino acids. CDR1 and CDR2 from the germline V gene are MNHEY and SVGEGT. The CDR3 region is CASSYSLASGGALDTQYF.

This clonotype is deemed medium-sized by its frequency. The CDR3 is CASSSGDYGYTF. The gene calls are TRBV19 and TRBJ1-2; TCRdb names TRBD1, which stays unverified in the absence of DNA. CDR1 is LNHDA and CDR2 is SQIVND in the germline V gene (reference sequence). The CDR3 contains 12 residues.

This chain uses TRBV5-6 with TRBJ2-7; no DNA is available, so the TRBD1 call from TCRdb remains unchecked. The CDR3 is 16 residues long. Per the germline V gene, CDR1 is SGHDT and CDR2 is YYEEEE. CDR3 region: CASSLVGGSNPYEQYF. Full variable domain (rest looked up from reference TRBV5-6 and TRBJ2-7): DAGVTQSPTHLIKTRGQQVTLRCSPKSGHDTVSWYQQALGQGPQFIFQYYEEEERQRGNFPDRFSGHQFPNYSSELNVNALLLGDSALYLCASSLVGGSNPYEQYFGPGTRLTVT.

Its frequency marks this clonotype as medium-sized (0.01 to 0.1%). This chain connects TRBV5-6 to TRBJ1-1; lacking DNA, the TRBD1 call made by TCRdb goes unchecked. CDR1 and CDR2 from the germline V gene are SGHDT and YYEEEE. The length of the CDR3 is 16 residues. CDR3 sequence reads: CASLYQVGTGVTEAFF.

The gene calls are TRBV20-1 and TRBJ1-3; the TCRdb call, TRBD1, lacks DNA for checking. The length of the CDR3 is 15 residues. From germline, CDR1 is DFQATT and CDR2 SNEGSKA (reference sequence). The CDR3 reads CSAAPRDRGGNTIYF.

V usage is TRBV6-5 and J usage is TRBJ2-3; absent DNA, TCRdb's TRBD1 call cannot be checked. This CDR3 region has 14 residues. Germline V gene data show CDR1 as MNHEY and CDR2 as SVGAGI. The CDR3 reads CASSLQGETDTQYF.

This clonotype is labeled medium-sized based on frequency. The CDR3: CASSDSSYNSPLHF. The chain recombines TRBV12-3 or TRBV12-4 with TRBJ1-6. The length of the CDR3 is 14 residues.

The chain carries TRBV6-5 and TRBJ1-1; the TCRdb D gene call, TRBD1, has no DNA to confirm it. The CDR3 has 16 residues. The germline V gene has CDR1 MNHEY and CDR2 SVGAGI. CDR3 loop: CASIGRARQGRTEAFF.

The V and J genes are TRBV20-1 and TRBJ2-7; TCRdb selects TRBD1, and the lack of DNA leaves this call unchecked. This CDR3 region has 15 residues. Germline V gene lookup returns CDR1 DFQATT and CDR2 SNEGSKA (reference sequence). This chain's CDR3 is CSARDPGSFSYEQYF.

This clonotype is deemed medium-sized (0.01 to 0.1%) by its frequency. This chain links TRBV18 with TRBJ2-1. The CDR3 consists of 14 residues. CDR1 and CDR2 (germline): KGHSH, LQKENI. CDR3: CASEATVSSNEQFF.

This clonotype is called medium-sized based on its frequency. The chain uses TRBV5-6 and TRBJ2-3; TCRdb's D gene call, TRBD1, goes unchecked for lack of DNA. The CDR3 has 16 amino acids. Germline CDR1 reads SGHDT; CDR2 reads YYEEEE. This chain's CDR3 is CASRELGQGAIDTQYF. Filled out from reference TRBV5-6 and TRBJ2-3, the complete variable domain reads DAGVTQSPTHLIKTRGQQVTLRCSPKSGHDTVSWYQQALGQGPQFIFQYYEEEERQRGNFPDRFSGHQFPNYSSELNVNALLLGDSALYLCASRELGQGAIDTQYFGPGTRLTVL.

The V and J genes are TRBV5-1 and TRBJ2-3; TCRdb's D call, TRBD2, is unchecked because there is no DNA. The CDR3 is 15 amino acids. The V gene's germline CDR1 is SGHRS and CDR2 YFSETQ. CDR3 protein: CASSLRAGGTDTQYF. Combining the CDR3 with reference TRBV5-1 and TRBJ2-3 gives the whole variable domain KAGVTQTPRYLIKTRGQQVTLSCSPISGHRSVSWYQQTPGQGLQFLFEYFSETQRNKGNFPGRFSGRQFSNSRSEMNVSTLELGDSALYLCASSLRAGGTDTQYFGPGTRLTVL.

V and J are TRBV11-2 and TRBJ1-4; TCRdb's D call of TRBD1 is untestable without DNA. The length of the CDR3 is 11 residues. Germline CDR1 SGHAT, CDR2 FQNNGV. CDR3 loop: CASSLGGSLFF.